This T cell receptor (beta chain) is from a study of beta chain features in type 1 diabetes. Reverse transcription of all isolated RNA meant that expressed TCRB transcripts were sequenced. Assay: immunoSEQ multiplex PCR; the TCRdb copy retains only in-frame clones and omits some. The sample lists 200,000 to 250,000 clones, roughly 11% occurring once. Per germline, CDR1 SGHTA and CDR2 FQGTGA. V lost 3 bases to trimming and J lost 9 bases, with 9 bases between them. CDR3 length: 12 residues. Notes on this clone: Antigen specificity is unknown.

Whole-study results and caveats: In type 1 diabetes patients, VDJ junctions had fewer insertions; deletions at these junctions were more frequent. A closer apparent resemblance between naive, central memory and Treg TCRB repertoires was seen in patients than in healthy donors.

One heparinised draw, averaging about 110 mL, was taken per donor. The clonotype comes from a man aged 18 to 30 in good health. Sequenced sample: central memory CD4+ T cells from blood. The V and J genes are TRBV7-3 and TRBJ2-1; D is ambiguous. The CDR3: CASSFYGGEQFF. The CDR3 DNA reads TGTGCCAGCAGCTTTTACGGCGGTGAGCAGTTCTTC.